The next 23 T cell receptor beta chains were all read from a single sample in a study of human thymus T cells. Some clones are missing from TCRdb's copy, which holds only in-frame ones; the method was immunoSEQ multiplex PCR. The sample holds approximately 71,000 clones, 90% to 95% seen once. The source of the thymus tissue was resections taken during corrective heart surgery. Sequencing input: thymus tissue. These receptors originate from a girl less than two years old with a congenital heart defect but otherwise immunologically healthy.

J is TRBJ2-7 and V is TRBV10-1, with a possible D match to TRBD1 (7 bases). Germline V gene sequence: CDR1 WNHNN, CDR2 SYGVQD (reference sequence). This CDR3 comprises 13 residues. V was clipped by 8 bases and J by 0 bases, with 11 bases between them. CDR3 sequence reads: CASGGTDSYEQYF. The CDR3 DNA reads TGCGCCAGCGGCGGGACAGACTCCTACGAGCAGTACTTC.

In the case of this clone: Additional DNA sequences in this sample encode the identical CDR3. The chain couples TRBV6-5 to TRBJ2-1, with no clear D. Deletions cut 6 bases from V and 7 bases from J, with 16 bases between. There are 14 residues in the CDR3. Germline V gene data show CDR1 as MNHEY and CDR2 as SVGAGI. The CDR3 spells CASSPPGSDNEQFF. CDR3 DNA sequence: TGTGCCAGCAGCCCCCCCGGGTCAGATAATGAGCAGTTCTTC.

DNA for the CDR3: TGTGCCAGCAGCTTGGGGACATCTTCTCCACTGTCCTACGAGCAGTACTTC. It is translated as CASSLGTSSPLSYEQYF. V gene TRBV5-6 combines with J gene TRBJ2-7; D is perhaps TRBD1 (5 bases). CDR1 and CDR2 (germline): SGHDT, YYEEEE. This CDR3 region has 17 residues. The V and J ends lost 0 bases and 1 base respectively, with 17 bases between them. The variable domain in full, completed from reference TRBV5-6 and TRBJ2-7, reads DAGVTQSPTHLIKTRGQQVTLRCSPKSGHDTVSWYQQALGQGPQFIFQYYEEEERQRGNFPDRFSGHQFPNYSSELNVNALLLGDSALYLCASSLGTSSPLSYEQYFGPGTRLTVT.

J is TRBJ2-1 and V is TRBV29-1; TRBD1 is a possible D gene (6 bases). The germline CDR1 and CDR2 sequences are SQVTM and ANQGSEA. With 6 bases removed from V and 5 bases from J, the gap between germline ends came to 17 bases. The CDR3 length is 14 residues. The CDR3 nucleotides read TGCAGCGTGCCAGGGGTACCGGTTAACAATGAGCAGTTCTTC. It translates to CSVPGVPVNNEQFF.

This clone appeared once. The chain uses TRBV11-2 and TRBJ1-2; 7 positions match TRBD1. The CDR3 extends over 17 amino acids. V was pared by 4 bases and J by 4 bases, with 15 bases of the junction left unmatched. Germline assignment: CDR1 SGHAT and CDR2 FQNNGV. The CDR3 DNA is TGTGCCAGCAGCTCTCCAACGCCTCCACAGGGGAGCTATGGCTACACCTTC. The encoded protein is CASSSPTPPQGSYGYTF.

CDR3 nucleotides: TGTGCCAGCACCCAACGCCAGGAAAAGGGCTATGGCTACACCTTC. Translating it yields CASTQRQEKGYGYTF. The chain employs TRBV6-5 and TRBJ1-2; D gene unclear. In germline, CDR1 is MNHEY, CDR2 SVGAGI. V shed 7 bases and J shed 4 bases, with 19 bases lying between them. The CDR3 sequence is 15 residues long.

The chain links TRBV4-2 to TRBJ2-7; 8 bases match TRBD2. Germline V gene sequence: CDR1 LGHNA, CDR2 YNFKEQ. The V and J ends lost 4 bases and 3 bases, in that order; junction bases with no gene match: 17. This CDR3 comprises 18 residues. The CDR3 is CASSPEIRKAGASYEQYF. DNA of the CDR3: TGTGCCAGCAGCCCAGAAATCCGAAAAGCGGGAGCAAGCTACGAGCAGTACTTC.

This clone has only one observation. This chain connects TRBV5-1 to TRBJ1-4, with TRBD1 matching over 7 bases. CDR1 and CDR2 from the germline V gene are SGHRS and YFSETQ. The CDR3 has 16 residues. V was pared by 4 bases and J by 0 bases, with 6 bases of the junction left unmatched. The CDR3 loop reads CASSEGQYATNEKLFF. The DNA for the CDR3 is TGCGCCAGCAGCGAGGGACAGTATGCAACTAATGAAAAACTGTTTTTT.

The chain combines TRBV2 with TRBJ1-5; D is undetermined. The germline gives CDR1 SNHLY, CDR2 FYNNEI. The CDR3 is 16 amino acids. V was pared by 6 bases and J by 0 bases, with 15 bases between. CDR3 region: CASRSGRPYSNQPQHF. Written as DNA, the CDR3 is TGTGCCAGCAGGTCGGGCAGACCCTATAGCAATCAGCCCCAGCATTTT.

This rearrangement joins TRBV6-4 to TRBJ1-5; TRBD1 matches at 8 bases. In germline, CDR1 is MRHNA, CDR2 SNTAGT. The CDR3 has 16 residues. J gave up 6 bases and V 9 bases, and 16 bases lay outside the gene matches. The CDR3 region is CARTCRGQGVSQPQHF. CDR3 nucleotides: TGTGCCAGGACATGCAGGGGGCAGGGGGTTAGTCAGCCCCAGCATTTT.

V is TRBV2 and J is TRBJ2-7, with D perhaps TRBD2 (6 bases). The V end was cut by 5 bases, the J end by 0 bases, with 23 bases between. This CDR3 has 18 amino acids. Germline V gene data show CDR1 as SNHLY and CDR2 as FYNNEI. CDR3 sequence reads: CASSYTDRWAGSSYEQYF. As DNA, the CDR3 is TGTGCCAGCAGTTATACCGACCGGTGGGCGGGGAGCTCCTACGAGCAGTACTTC.

The rearrangement links TRBV6-4 to TRBJ1-2; TRBD1 is a possible D gene (6 bases). The CDR3 length is 14 residues. CDR1 and CDR2 from the germline V gene are MRHNA and SNTAGT. V was trimmed by 3 bases and J by 4 bases, leaving 12 bases between them. The CDR3 DNA is TGTGCCAGCAGTGAGTGGGGGCGCGGCTATGGCTACACCTTC. Translating it yields CASSEWGRGYGYTF.

The chain uses TRBV5-1 and TRBJ2-1; D is unresolved. CDR3 length: 15 amino acids. In germline, CDR1 is SGHRS, CDR2 YFSETQ. V was cut by 0 bases and J by 1 base, with 8 bases left in between. CDR3 DNA sequence: TGCGCCAGCAGCTTGGGGTGTAGATCCTACAATGAGCAGTTCTTC. The encoded protein is CASSLGCRSYNEQFF.

The rearrangement joins TRBV4-1 to TRBJ2-7; D gene ambiguous. CDR1 and CDR2 (germline): MGHRA, YSYEKL. V dropped 0 bases and J dropped 0 bases, with 9 bases sitting between them. This CDR3 has 15 residues. The chain's CDR3 is CASSQERLSSYEQYF. The CDR3 nucleotides are TGCGCCAGCAGCCAAGAGCGGCTGAGCTCCTACGAGCAGTACTTC.

The chain couples TRBV7-3 to TRBJ2-2, with 10 bases fitting TRBD1. The CDR3 runs to 21 residues. Trimming at V came to 5 bases and at J to 4 bases, leaving 22 bases not matched to a gene. From germline, CDR1 is SGHTA and CDR2 FQGTGA. CDR3 region: CASSPLRTGGGLFGATGELFF. The CDR3 DNA follows: TGTGCCAGCAGCCCCCTCAGGACAGGGGGGGGGCTTTTTGGTGCCACCGGGGAGCTGTTTTTT. Drawing the rest from reference TRBV7-3 and TRBJ2-2, the complete variable domain is GAGVSQTPSNKVTEKGKYVELRCDPISGHTALYWYRQSLGQGPEFLIYFQGTGAADDSGLPNDRFFAVRPEGSVSTLKIQRTERGDSAVYLCASSPLRTGGGLFGATGELFFGEGSRLTVL.

The V gene is TRBV7-8, the J gene TRBJ2-5; TRBD2 might be the D (6 bases). Trimming took 1 base from V and 5 from J, leaving 17 bases between them. In germline, CDR1 is SGHVS, CDR2 FQNEAQ. The CDR3 is 16 residues long. The CDR3 sequence: CASSLENTSIRETQYF. The CDR3 coding sequence is TGTGCCAGCAGCTTAGAAAACACTAGCATTCGGGAGACCCAGTACTTC. The variable domain in full, completed from reference TRBV7-8 and TRBJ2-5, reads GAGVSQSPRYKVAKRGQDVALRCDPISGHVSLFWYQQALGQGPEFLTYFQNEAQLDKSGLPSDRFFAERPEGSVSTLKIQRTQQEDSAVYLCASSLENTSIRETQYFGPGTRLLVL.

The chain employs TRBV7-2 and TRBJ2-1; D unclear. The V gene lost 0 bases and the J gene lost 4 bases, with 10 bases spanning the gap. This CDR3 is built from 15 residues. CDR1 is SGHTA, CDR2 FQGNSA, per germline. The DNA of the CDR3 is TGTGCCAGCAGCTTAGCTGGTCTAAAGTACAATGAGCAGTTCTTC. It translates to CASSLAGLKYNEQFF.

The rearrangement uses TRBV6-1 and TRBJ2-7; no reliable D call. Germline V lookup: CDR1 MNHNS, CDR2 SASEGT. V lost 3 bases and J 3 bases, leaving 12 bases between the germline ends. This CDR3 region has 14 residues. The CDR3 DNA reads TGTGCCAGCAGTGATCGAGACGAAAACTACGAGCAGTACTTC. The encoded protein is CASSDRDENYEQYF.

The chain joins TRBV5-1 to TRBJ1-3, with unresolved D. The V end was cut by 0 bases, the J end by 0 bases, with 10 bases between. Germline V lookup: CDR1 SGHRS, CDR2 YFSETQ. CDR3 size: 16 residues. CDR3 loop: CASSLDKLHSGNTIYF. The DNA for the CDR3 is TGCGCCAGCAGCTTGGACAAACTGCACTCTGGAAACACCATATATTTT.

DNA for the CDR3: TGTGCCAGCAGCATCGACAGGGGGGGACTTCAGGCCCAGTACTTC. Its protein product is CASSIDRGGLQAQYF. The chain uses TRBV11-2 and TRBJ2-5; 9 bases are shared with TRBD1. Germline CDR1 SGHAT, CDR2 FQNNGV. The length of the CDR3 is 15 residues. V was clipped by 5 bases and J by 9 bases; unmatched bases: 13. Supplemented by reference TRBV11-2 and TRBJ2-5, the full variable domain reads EAGVAQSPRYKIIEKRQSVAFWCNPISGHATLYWYQQILGQGPKLLIQFQNNGVVDDSQLPKDRFSAERLKGVDSTLKIQPAKLEDSAVYLCASSIDRGGLQAQYFGPGTRLLVL.

The chain has TRBV6-5 and TRBJ2-1, with TRBD2 as a possible D gene (6 bases). The CDR3 loop spans 13 amino acids. The germline gives CDR1 MNHEY, CDR2 SVGAGI. The V end lost 2 bases, the J end lost 8 bases, and 10 bases lay between the germline ends. The CDR3 protein is CASSYGGTHEQFF. CDR3 bases: TGTGCCAGCAGTTACGGGGGGACCCATGAGCAGTTCTTC.

The gene calls are TRBV5-6 and TRBJ1-3; 9 bases fit TRBD1. Germline V gene sequence: CDR1 SGHDT, CDR2 YYEEEE. This CDR3 has 15 residues. Trimming at V came to 3 bases and at J to 0 bases, leaving 1 base not matched to a gene. CDR3 sequence: CASSSTGGSGNTIYF. The CDR3 DNA reads TGTGCCAGCAGCTCGACAGGGGGCTCTGGAAACACCATATATTTT.

V and J are TRBV20-1 and TRBJ2-3; D gene uncertain. Germline values: CDR1 DFQATT, CDR2 SNEGSKA (reference sequence). With 4 bases removed from V and 8 bases from J, the gap between germline ends came to 10 bases. The CDR3 length is 11 residues. CDR3 DNA: TGCAGTGCTATTAGCCTCGGTACGCAGTATTTT. Translated, it gives CSAISLGTQYF.